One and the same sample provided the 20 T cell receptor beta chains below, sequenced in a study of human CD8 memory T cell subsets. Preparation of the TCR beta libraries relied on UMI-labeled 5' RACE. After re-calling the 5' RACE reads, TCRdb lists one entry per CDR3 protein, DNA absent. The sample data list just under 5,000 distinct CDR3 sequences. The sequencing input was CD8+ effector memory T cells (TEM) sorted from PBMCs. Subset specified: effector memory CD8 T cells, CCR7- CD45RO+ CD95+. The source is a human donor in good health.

CDR3: CASSPGGDPHEQYF. The gene calls are TRBV6-2 or TRBV6-3 and TRBJ2-7; TCRdb picks TRBD1, but there is no DNA to check that call. Per germline, CDR1 MNHEY and CDR2 SVGEGT. The CDR3 covers 14 residues.

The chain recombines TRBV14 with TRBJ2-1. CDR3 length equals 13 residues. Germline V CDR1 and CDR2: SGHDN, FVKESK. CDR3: CASSRLRTNEQFF.

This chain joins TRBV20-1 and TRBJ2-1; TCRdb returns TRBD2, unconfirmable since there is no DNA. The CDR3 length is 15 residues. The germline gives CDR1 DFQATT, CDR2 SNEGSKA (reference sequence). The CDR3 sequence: CSAKYTGLDLNEQFF.

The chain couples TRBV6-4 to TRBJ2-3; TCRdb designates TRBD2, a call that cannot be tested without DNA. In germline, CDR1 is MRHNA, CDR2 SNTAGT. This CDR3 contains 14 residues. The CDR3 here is CASSDSGPSDTQYF.

The chain's CDR3 is CASSTQGHYEQYF. The chain employs TRBV6-2 or TRBV6-3 and TRBJ2-7. CDR1 is MNHEY, CDR2 SVGEGT, per germline. The CDR3 covers 13 residues.

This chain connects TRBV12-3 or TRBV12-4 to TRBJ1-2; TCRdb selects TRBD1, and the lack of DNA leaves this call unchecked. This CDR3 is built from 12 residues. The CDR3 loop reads CASSWGDDGYTF.

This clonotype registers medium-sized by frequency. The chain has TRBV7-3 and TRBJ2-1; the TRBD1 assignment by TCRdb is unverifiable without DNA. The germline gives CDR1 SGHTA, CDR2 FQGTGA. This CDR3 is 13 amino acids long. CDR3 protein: CASSLIRDSEQFF.

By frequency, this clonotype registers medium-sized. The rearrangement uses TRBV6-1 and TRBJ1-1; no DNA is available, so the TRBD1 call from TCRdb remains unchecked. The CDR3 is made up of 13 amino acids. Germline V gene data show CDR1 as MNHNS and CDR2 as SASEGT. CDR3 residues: CASNPGQVTEAFF.

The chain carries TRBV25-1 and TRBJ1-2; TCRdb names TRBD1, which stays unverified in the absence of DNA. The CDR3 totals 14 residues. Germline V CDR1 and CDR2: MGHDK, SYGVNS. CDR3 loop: CASSDRRDSYGYTF.

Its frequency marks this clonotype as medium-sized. Here the CDR3 reads CASTGTSNNEQFF. The chain employs TRBV10-2 and TRBJ2-1; as DNA is missing, the TRBD2 call by TCRdb cannot be tested. This CDR3 comprises 13 residues. CDR1 and CDR2 (germline): WSHSY, SAAADI.

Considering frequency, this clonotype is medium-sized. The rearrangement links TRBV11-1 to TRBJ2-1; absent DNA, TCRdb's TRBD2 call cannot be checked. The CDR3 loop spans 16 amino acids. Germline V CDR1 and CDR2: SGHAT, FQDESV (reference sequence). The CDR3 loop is CASSFLTGGPYNEQFF.

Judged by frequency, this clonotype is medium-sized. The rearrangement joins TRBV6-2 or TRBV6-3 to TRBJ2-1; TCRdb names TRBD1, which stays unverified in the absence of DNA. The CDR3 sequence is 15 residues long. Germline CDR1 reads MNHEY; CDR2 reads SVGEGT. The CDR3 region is CASLNRDSAYNEQFF.

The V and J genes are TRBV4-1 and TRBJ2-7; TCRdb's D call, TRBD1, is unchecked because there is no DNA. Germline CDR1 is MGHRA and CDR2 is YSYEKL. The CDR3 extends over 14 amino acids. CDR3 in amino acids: CASSTQTGDYEQYF.

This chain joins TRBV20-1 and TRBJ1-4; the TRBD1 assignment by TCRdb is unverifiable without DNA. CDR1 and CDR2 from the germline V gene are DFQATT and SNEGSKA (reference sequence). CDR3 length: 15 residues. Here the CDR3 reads CSARSLRGQQEKLFF.

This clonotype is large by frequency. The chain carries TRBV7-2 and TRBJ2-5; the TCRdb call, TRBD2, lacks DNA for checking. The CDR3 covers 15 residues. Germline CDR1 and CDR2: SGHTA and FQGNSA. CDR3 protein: CASSPRWREQETQYF.

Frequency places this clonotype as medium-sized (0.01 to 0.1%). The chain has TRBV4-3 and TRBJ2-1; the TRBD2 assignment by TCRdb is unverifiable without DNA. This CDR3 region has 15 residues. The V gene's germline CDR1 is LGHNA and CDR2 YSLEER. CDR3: CASSQSGPSYNEQFF.

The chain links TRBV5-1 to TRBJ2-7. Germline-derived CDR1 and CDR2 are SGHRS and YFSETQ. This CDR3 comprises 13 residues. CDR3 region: CASSIRGAYEQYF.

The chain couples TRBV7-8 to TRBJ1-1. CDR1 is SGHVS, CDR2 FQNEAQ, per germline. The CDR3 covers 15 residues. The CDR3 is CASSRSLGRDTEAFF.

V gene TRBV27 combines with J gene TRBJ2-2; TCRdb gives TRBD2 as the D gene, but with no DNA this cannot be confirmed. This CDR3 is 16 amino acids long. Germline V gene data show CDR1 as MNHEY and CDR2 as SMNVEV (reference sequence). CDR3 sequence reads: CASSSPSGRDTGELFF.

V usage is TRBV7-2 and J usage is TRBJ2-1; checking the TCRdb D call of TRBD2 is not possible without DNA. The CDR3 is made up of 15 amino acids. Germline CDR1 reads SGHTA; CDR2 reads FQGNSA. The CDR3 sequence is CASRLGGMSYNEQFF.